The 20 T cell receptor beta chains presented below share a single source sample, sequenced in a study of a mutant IDH1 vaccine in newly diagnosed glioma. The protocol was immunoSEQ multiplex PCR, while the TCRdb copy is restricted to in-frame clones and leaves out a portion. The sample holds tens of thousands of clones, 83% seen once. The time point denotes: week 47, end of study. A 20-mer mutant IDH1 peptide at 300 ug was injected subcutaneously with topical imiquimod. These TCRs' antigens remain unknown. The sequencing here drew on PBMCs, taken from a glioma patient whose treatment included an IDH1 peptide vaccine. Receptors were obtained from a woman aged 50 to 65 with glioma.

The V call is TRBV30, the J call TRBJ1-2, with a tentative D call TRBD1 (6 bases). Deletions cut 1 base from V and 6 bases from J, with 18 bases between. The CDR3 is 15 amino acids. Germline CDR1 reads GTSNPN; CDR2 reads SVGIG (reference sequence). DNA of the CDR3: TGTGCCTGGAGTGGGCACGGGGGCGCCGACGATGGCTACACCTTC. Translating it yields CAWSGHGGADDGYTF.

The table lists this clone with a count of one. This rearrangement joins TRBV7-2 to TRBJ2-5, with 8 bases lining up with TRBD1. The CDR3 consists of 15 residues. Germline V gives CDR1 SGHTA, CDR2 FQGNSA. J lost 4 bases, V lost 6 bases, and 10 bases had no gene match. The CDR3 region has the DNA TGTGCCAGCAGTATCGCAGGGGGCGCGTCAGAGACCCAGTACTTC. This codes for CASSIAGGASETQYF.

This clone showed up just once. The rearrangement joins TRBV7-9 to TRBJ2-7; no firm D call. V was trimmed by 5 bases and J by 1 base, leaving 3 bases between them. Germline values: CDR1 SEHNR, CDR2 FQNEAQ (reference sequence). The CDR3 is 11 residues long. In nucleotides, the CDR3 is TGTGCCAGCAGCGCGTCCTACGAGCAGTACTTC. Its protein is CASSASYEQYF.

This chain links TRBV9 with TRBJ2-5; 10 nucleotides align to TRBD2. Germline V gives CDR1 SGDLS, CDR2 YYNGEE. V dropped 0 bases and J dropped 9; count of bases not matched to a gene: 14. CDR3 length: 17 amino acids. The CDR3 nucleotides are TGTGCCAGCAGCGTAGCCACTAGCGGGGACCCCCAAGGAGCCCAGTACTTC. It yields the protein CASSVATSGDPQGAQYF.

CDR3 nucleotides: TGTGCCAGCAGAGGACAGGGGGGGATTTATGAAAAACTGTTTTTT. Amino acids: CASRGQGGIYEKLFF. V and J are TRBV27 and TRBJ1-4, with 10 bases identical to TRBD1. CDR1 is MNHEY and CDR2 is SMNVEV in the germline V gene (reference sequence). J lost 6 bases, V lost 6 bases, and 7 bases had no gene match. The CDR3 totals 15 residues. The complete variable domain, with remaining parts taken from reference TRBV27 and TRBJ1-4, reads EAQVTQNPRYLITVTGKKLTVTCSQNMNHEYMSWYRQDPGLGLRQIYYSMNVEVTDKGDVPEGYKVSRKEKRNFPLILESPSPNQTSLYFCASRGQGGIYEKLFFGSGTQLSVL.

The chain is built from TRBV5-6 and TRBJ1-2; 7 nucleotides agree with TRBD1. The CDR3 is 15 amino acids. V shed 2 bases, J shed 6 bases, and the junction held 10 bases outside the gene matches. CDR1 and CDR2 from the germline V gene are SGHDT and YYEEEE. The CDR3 loop reads CASSFGQGGKNGYTF. The CDR3 DNA reads TGTGCCAGCAGCTTCGGGCAGGGGGGTAAGAATGGCTACACCTTC.

This sequence joins TRBV6-4 and TRBJ1-6; D uncertain. This CDR3 comprises 8 residues. Germline loops: CDR1 MRHNA, CDR2 SNTAGT. V was trimmed by 11 bases and J by 14 bases, leaving 7 bases between them. In DNA form, the CDR3 reads TGTGCCCCATTGGCCCTCCACTTT. Amino acids: CAPLALHF.

The V gene is TRBV4-2, the J gene TRBJ2-3; 11 nucleotides align to TRBD2. V shed 4 bases and J 2 bases; nucleotides not matched to a gene: 2. The CDR3 is made up of 15 amino acids. The germline gives CDR1 LGHNA, CDR2 YNFKEQ. DNA of the CDR3: TGTGCCAGCAGCCTTAGCGGGGGGGTCACAGATACGCAGTATTTT. Translated: CASSLSGGVTDTQYF.

The V call is TRBV6-5, the J call TRBJ2-7; 8 bases align to TRBD1. The CDR3 totals 14 residues. V lost 2 bases, J lost 3 bases, and 3 bases stayed unmatched. In germline, CDR1 is MNHEY, CDR2 SVGAGI. CDR3 sequence reads: CASSYRDRSYEQYF. The CDR3 bases are TGTGCCAGCAGTTACCGGGACAGGAGCTACGAGCAGTACTTC.

This chain links TRBV5-1 with TRBJ1-4; no firm D call. The germline CDR1 and CDR2 sequences are SGHRS and YFSETQ. The CDR3 is made up of 14 amino acids. V lost 2 bases and J 2 bases, leaving 7 bases between the germline ends. The CDR3 nucleotides read TGCGCCAGCAGCTTCGGGTCCACTAATGAAAAACTGTTTTTT. Translating it yields CASSFGSTNEKLFF.

V and J are TRBV29-1 and TRBJ1-1; D perhaps matches TRBD1 (6 bases). The V gene's germline CDR1 is SQVTM and CDR2 ANQGSEA. CDR3 length: 12 amino acids. Trimming shortened V by 7 bases and J by 1 base, and 10 bases separated the two germline ends. This chain's CDR3 is CSASTGNTEAFF. DNA for the CDR3: TGCAGCGCGTCGACAGGGAACACTGAAGCTTTCTTT.

This clone has a handful of counts. The chain has TRBV19 and TRBJ1-1; D is unclear. CDR3 length: 12 residues. Trimming cost V 3 bases and J 4 bases, with 6 bases left between them. Germline V gives CDR1 LNHDA, CDR2 SQIVND (reference sequence). This chain's CDR3 is CASSIGLTEAFF. As DNA, the CDR3 is TGTGCCAGTAGTATCGGCCTCACTGAAGCTTTCTTT.

The chain is built from TRBV10-3 and TRBJ2-7, with TRBD1 identical over 8 bases. The V gene end was trimmed by 3 bases and the J gene end by 7 bases; junction bases not matched to a gene: 14. Germline V gene sequence: CDR1 ENHRY, CDR2 SYGVKD. This CDR3 region has 16 residues. For the CDR3, the DNA is TGTGCCATCAGTGACAGCACAGGGGGAAATTCTAGGGAGCAGTACTTC. It translates to CAISDSTGGNSREQYF.

CDR3 nucleotide sequence: TGTGCCAGCAGCTTGAACGGGGGCTACACCTTC. It specifies CASSLNGGYTF. The chain links TRBV5-6 to TRBJ1-2; no definite D call. The CDR3 sequence is 11 residues long. From germline, CDR1 is SGHDT and CDR2 YYEEEE. V gave up 1 base and J gave up 8 bases, with 6 bases separating them. The variable domain in full, with the rest retrieved from reference TRBV5-6 and TRBJ1-2, is DAGVTQSPTHLIKTRGQQVTLRCSPKSGHDTVSWYQQALGQGPQFIFQYYEEEERQRGNFPDRFSGHQFPNYSSELNVNALLLGDSALYLCASSLNGGYTFGSGTRLTVV.

The rearrangement links TRBV9 to TRBJ1-2; D perhaps matches TRBD1 (6 bases). This CDR3 has 15 residues. Trimming cost V 4 bases and J 3 bases, with 16 bases left between them. CDR1 is SGDLS and CDR2 is YYNGEE in the germline V gene. CDR3 coding DNA: TGTGCCAGCAGCCTCCGAGCAGGGGTTGACTATGGCTACACCTTC. Protein: CASSLRAGVDYGYTF.

This sequence joins TRBV25-1 and TRBJ2-7; possibly TRBD1 or TRBD2 for D (5 bases each). CDR1 and CDR2 from the germline V gene are MGHDK and SYGVNS. The ends were cut back, 6 bases at V and 2 bases at J, with 11 bases in the middle. The CDR3 extends over 13 amino acids. In nucleotides, the CDR3 is TGTGCCAGCAGCCGGGACCCCACCTACGAGCAGTACTTC. Its translation is CASSRDPTYEQYF.

The chain links TRBV19 to TRBJ1-2; D not resolved. CDR3 length equals 15 residues. V was trimmed by 2 bases and J by 6 bases, leaving 16 bases between them. Germline CDR1 LNHDA, CDR2 SQIVND (reference sequence). CDR3 loop: CASSIKGSVPHGYTF. In nucleotides, the CDR3 is TGTGCCAGTAGTATAAAAGGGTCCGTTCCCCATGGCTACACCTTC.

The chain is built from TRBV11-3 and TRBJ2-2, with D perhaps TRBD1 or TRBD2 (8 bases each). The germline V gene has CDR1 SGHNT and CDR2 YENEEA. Trimming took off 6 bases at V and 1 base at J, with 15 bases between the two ends. The CDR3 is made up of 16 amino acids. This CDR3 reads CASSRGGTGNTGELFF. DNA for the CDR3: TGTGCCAGCAGTCGGGGGGGGACAGGGAACACCGGGGAGCTGTTTTTT.

This chain joins TRBV29-1 and TRBJ1-1; a possible D gene is TRBD1 (6 bases). Trimming cost V 4 bases and J 5 bases, with 17 bases left between them. Germline CDR1 reads SQVTM; CDR2 reads ANQGSEA. This CDR3 comprises 14 residues. CDR3 loop: CSVAKQGLGTEAFF. Written as DNA, the CDR3 is TGCAGCGTTGCAAAACAGGGTCTGGGGACTGAAGCTTTCTTT.

The chain combines TRBV5-4 with TRBJ2-5; 9 nucleotides align to TRBD1. Trimming took 7 bases from V and 5 from J; bases not matched to a gene: 9. The CDR3 totals 14 residues. Germline lookup yields CDR1 SGHNT and CDR2 YYREEE (reference sequence). CDR3 sequence (DNA): TGTGCCAGCGGTCTACAGGGGGCGAGGGAGACCCAGTACTTC. As protein: CASGLQGARETQYF.